Below, 25 T cell receptor beta chains from the same sample are listed, as sequenced in a study of control samples from healthy donors and cancer patients. Data came from immunoSEQ multiplex PCR; TCRdb stores just in-frame clones and leaves some out. The sample includes about 94,000 clones, about 88% of them seen just once. Sequenced: blood. These receptors all come from a woman in her 50s in good health.

This clone showed up just once. The chain joins TRBV24-1 to TRBJ2-1, with 8 bases that match TRBD1. Germline lookup yields CDR1 KGHDR and CDR2 SFDVKD. V dropped 2 bases and J dropped 9; count of bases not matched to a gene: 5. The CDR3 has 14 residues. CDR3 protein: CATSDSKTGVEQFF. The CDR3 nucleotides read TGTGCCACCAGTGATTCAAAGACAGGGGTTGAGCAGTTCTTC.

The CDR3 DNA reads TGCGCCAGCAGCCAAGAACTGGGAAACACCATATATTTT. Protein sequence: CASSQELGNTIYF. The chain combines TRBV4-3 with TRBJ1-3; D unclear. Germline CDR1 is LGHNA and CDR2 is YSLEER. Trimming stripped 0 bases from V and 4 bases from J, with 4 bases between. This CDR3 has 13 residues.

V gene TRBV29-1 combines with J gene TRBJ2-1; TRBD1 agrees at 8 bases. V lost 4 bases and J lost 2; bases outside the gene matches: 4. CDR1 and CDR2 (germline): SQVTM, ANQGSEA. The CDR3 is 14 residues long. As DNA, the CDR3 is TGCAGCGTTGTTGACAGGGGAGCCTACAATGAGCAGTTCTTC. This sequence encodes CSVVDRGAYNEQFF.

V is TRBV6-5 and J is TRBJ1-5; D gene ambiguous. The V gene's germline CDR1 is MNHEY and CDR2 SVGAGI. The CDR3 loop spans 15 amino acids. Trimming shortened V by 5 bases and J by 1 base, and 12 bases separated the two germline ends. CDR3 sequence reads: CASSPTAGSNQPQHF. CDR3 nucleotide sequence: TGTGCCAGCAGTCCGACGGCGGGGAGCAATCAGCCCCAGCATTTT.

A single count supports this clone. This rearrangement joins TRBV6-6 to TRBJ2-7; 13 bases are a match to TRBD2. Losses at the gene ends were 4 bases for V and 5 bases for J; bases not matched to a gene: 5. Germline V gives CDR1 MNHNY, CDR2 SVGAGI (reference sequence). The CDR3 sequence is 15 residues long. DNA of the CDR3: TGTGCCAGCAGTTCTGGACTAGCGGGAGCGAACGAGCAGTACTTC. Translation gives CASSSGLAGANEQYF.

The V call is TRBV29-1, the J call TRBJ1-1; D is undetermined. V lost 5 bases to trimming and J lost 0 bases, with 13 bases between them. Germline loops: CDR1 SQVTM, CDR2 ANQGSEA. This CDR3 has 14 amino acids. In DNA form, the CDR3 reads TGCAGCGTTTCCCATGGAGGGTTGAACACTGAAGCTTTCTTT. This sequence encodes CSVSHGGLNTEAFF. Full variable domain (rest looked up from reference TRBV29-1 and TRBJ1-1): SAVISQKPSRDICQRGTSLTIQCQVDSQVTMMFWYRQQPGQSLTLIATANQGSEATYESGFVIDKFPISRPNLTFSTLTVSNMSPEDSSIYLCSVSHGGLNTEAFFGQGTRLTVV.

The chain employs TRBV13 and TRBJ2-7; tentatively, D is TRBD2 (5 bases). The germline V gene encodes CDR1 PRHDT and CDR2 FYEKMQ (reference sequence). The CDR3 has 14 residues. Trimming stripped 4 bases from V and 6 bases from J, with 16 bases between. CDR3 DNA sequence: TGTGCCAGCAGCTCCTCTACTAGTTTCGCCGAGCAGTACTTC. Residues: CASSSSTSFAEQYF.

CDR3 DNA sequence: TGTGCCAGCAGTTACTCGTCGGCCTCCCTGGGGGGCTACACCTTC. Its translation: CASSYSSASLGGYTF. V gene TRBV6-5 combines with J gene TRBJ1-2, with D hard to call. The V gene's germline CDR1 is MNHEY and CDR2 SVGAGI. This CDR3 has 15 amino acids. Deletions cut 0 bases from V and 8 bases from J, with 16 bases between.

The chain links TRBV15 to TRBJ1-2; TRBD1 agrees at 9 bases. The germline V gene has CDR1 LNHNV and CDR2 YYDKDF (reference sequence). V lost 1 base to trimming and J lost 2 bases; unmatched junction nucleotides: 5. The CDR3 runs to 16 residues. The CDR3 DNA sequence: TGTGCCACCAGCAGAGGTCGGACAGGGGAAAACTATGGCTACACCTTC. This encodes CATSRGRTGENYGYTF.

This chain connects TRBV20-1 to TRBJ1-1; D is uncertain. CDR1 and CDR2 (germline): DFQATT, SNEGSKA (reference sequence). The germline V and J ends were trimmed by 4 bases and 3 bases, with 15 bases remaining between them. The CDR3 is 14 amino acids. The CDR3 region is CSAIEVLRDTEAFF. For the CDR3, the DNA is TGCAGTGCTATTGAGGTTCTGCGGGACACTGAAGCTTTCTTT.

The chain recombines TRBV28 with TRBJ2-5; the match to TRBD2 covers 9 bases. From germline, CDR1 is MDHEN and CDR2 SYDVKM. This CDR3 comprises 15 residues. V shed 2 bases, J shed 5 bases, and the junction held 6 bases outside the gene matches. CDR3 nucleotide sequence: TGTGCCAGCAGTTTAGGCGGGAGGGCCAGGGAGACCCAGTACTTC. This gives the protein CASSLGGRARETQYF.

This clone showed up just once. The rearrangement joins TRBV25-1 to TRBJ2-5; D uncertain. Germline V gives CDR1 MGHDK, CDR2 SYGVNS. Trimming removed 4 bases from V and 3 bases from J, with 15 bases in between. This CDR3 has 15 residues. CDR3 sequence (DNA): TGTGCCAGCAGTGCTGCGAGACACACAAAAGAGACCCAGTACTTC. It is translated as CASSAARHTKETQYF.

The chain links TRBV18 to TRBJ1-1; D unclear. This CDR3 spans 13 amino acids. V lost 3 bases and J 0 bases, leaving 5 bases between the germline ends. CDR1 is KGHSH, CDR2 LQKENI, per germline. The CDR3 sequence is CASSPILNTEAFF. The CDR3 nucleotides read TGTGCCAGCTCACCTATTCTGAACACTGAAGCTTTCTTT.

For the CDR3, the DNA is TGTGCCAGCAGCTTGGGCGGACCCTACGAGCAGTACTTC. Its protein is CASSLGGPYEQYF. The rearrangement links TRBV5-4 to TRBJ2-7; D not resolved. CDR1 and CDR2 from the germline V gene are SGHNT and YYREEE (reference sequence). The V and J ends lost 0 bases and 2 bases respectively, with 6 bases between them. This CDR3 has 13 residues.

V and J are TRBV3-1 (or the pseudogene TRBV3-2) and TRBJ2-2; D is undetermined. CDR1 is LGHDT, CDR2 YNNKEL, per germline (reference sequence). The CDR3 contains 15 residues. The ends were cut back, 6 bases at V and 6 bases at J, with 17 bases in the middle. The CDR3 sequence: CASSPDSRGSGELFF. The DNA of the CDR3 is TGTGCCAGCAGTCCCGATTCCCGCGGATCCGGGGAGCTGTTTTTT.

This chain links TRBV9 with TRBJ2-3; D is unresolved. The germline V gene encodes CDR1 SGDLS and CDR2 YYNGEE. V was cut by 0 bases and J by 2 bases, with 7 bases left in between. The CDR3 runs 14 residues. CDR3 sequence: CASSVAGLTDTQYF. The CDR3 DNA reads TGTGCCAGCAGCGTAGCTGGCCTCACAGATACGCAGTATTTT.

The rearrangement joins TRBV5-1 to TRBJ2-2, with a tentative D call TRBD1 (5 bases). The germline V gene encodes CDR1 SGHRS and CDR2 YFSETQ. V was pared by 6 bases and J by 7 bases, with 10 bases between. The CDR3 runs to 12 residues. The chain's CDR3 is CASKFDSGELFF. The CDR3 DNA reads TGCGCCAGCAAATTCGACAGCGGGGAGCTGTTTTTT.

This rearrangement joins TRBV7-8 to TRBJ2-5, with TRBD2 matching over 13 bases. The V gene's germline CDR1 is SGHVS and CDR2 FQNEAQ. V gave up 5 bases and J gave up 1 base; unmatched junction bases: 4. CDR3 length: 16 residues. CDR3 sequence (DNA): TGTGCCAGCAGCCAAAGGACTAGCGGGGGCCAAGAGACCCAGTACTTC. Its translation: CASSQRTSGGQETQYF.

V and J are TRBV6-1 and TRBJ1-2; tentative D call: TRBD1 (6 bases). V was trimmed by 1 base and J by 7 bases, leaving 13 bases between them. Germline assignment: CDR1 MNHNS and CDR2 SASEGT. The CDR3 length is 14 residues. CDR3 nucleotides: TGTGCCAGCAGTGAAGACAGGGCTGGAATTGGCTACACCTTC. Residues: CASSEDRAGIGYTF.

This clone was detected only once. CDR3 amino acids: CAVRRGEKLFF. The CDR3 DNA follows: TGTGCCGTGAGGCGAGGTGAAAAACTGTTTTTT. The chain combines TRBV19 with TRBJ1-4; D remains unclear. CDR1 and CDR2 from the germline V gene are LNHDA and SQIVND (reference sequence). V lost 11 bases to trimming and J lost 7 bases, with 11 bases between them. The CDR3 is made up of 11 amino acids.

This chain uses TRBV3-1 (or the pseudogene TRBV3-2) with TRBJ2-7; D unclear. CDR3 length: 15 amino acids. Germline lookup yields CDR1 LGHDT and CDR2 YNNKEL (reference sequence). Trimming took 0 bases from V and 2 from J, leaving 11 bases between them. The chain's CDR3 is CASSQDLGLTYEQYF. The CDR3 bases are TGTGCCAGCAGCCAAGATCTCGGCCTAACCTACGAGCAGTACTTC.

A few counts support this clone. The chain has TRBV7-3 and TRBJ2-1, with TRBD2 identical over 8 bases. Germline loops: CDR1 SGHTA, CDR2 FQGTGA. This CDR3 is 15 amino acids long. The trim removed 4 bases at V and 5 bases at J, leaving 7 bases unmatched. In DNA, the CDR3 is TGTGCCAGCAGCTCGGTACTAGCGGACCACAATGAGCAGTTCTTC. Translated, it gives CASSSVLADHNEQFF.

The table lists this clone with a count of one. The chain employs TRBV7-9 and TRBJ2-7; 9 nucleotides agree with TRBD1. Germline-derived CDR1 and CDR2 are SEHNR and FQNEAQ (reference sequence). V dropped 4 bases and J dropped 7; count of bases not matched to a gene: 5. CDR3 size: 13 residues. CDR3 nucleotide sequence: TGTGCCAGCAGCTCTACAGGGGGCCGGGAGCAGTACTTC. Its protein is CASSSTGGREQYF.

The rearrangement joins TRBV19 to TRBJ2-5; TRBD1 agrees at 8 bases. The V segment lost 5 bases and the J segment 5 bases; nucleotides outside the gene matches: 13. This CDR3 spans 16 amino acids. Germline CDR1 and CDR2: LNHDA and SQIVND (reference sequence). The CDR3 DNA sequence: TGTGCCAGTAGTCCCCAACGGACAGGGCTTGTTGAGACCCAGTACTTC. It translates to CASSPQRTGLVETQYF. Supplemented by reference TRBV19 and TRBJ2-5, the full variable domain reads DGGITQSPKYLFRKEGQNVTLSCEQNLNHDAMYWYRQDPGQGLRLIYYSQIVNDFQKGDIAEGYSVSREKKESFPLTVTSAQKNPTAFYLCASSPQRTGLVETQYFGPGTRLLVL.

In this sample, this clone turned up once. The V call is TRBV10-3, the J call TRBJ2-4; TRBD2 might be the D (6 bases). Trimming stripped 6 bases from V and 9 bases from J, with 18 bases between. The CDR3 is 14 residues long. Germline V lookup: CDR1 ENHRY, CDR2 SYGVKD. The CDR3 spells CAIRDHHGGAIQYF. In DNA, the CDR3 is TGTGCCATCAGGGACCACCACGGCGGGGCCATTCAGTACTTC.